This is a list of T cell receptor beta chains from one sample in a study of identical twins. MiXCR, run by TCRdb on the 5' RACE reads, gives a single entry per CDR3 protein. The table lists roughly 260,000 distinct CDR3 sequences, 7.5% of them singletons. The same specimen was also included in a second study, on yellow fever vaccine responses in identical twins.

The sample consisted of CD8+ T cells sorted from blood. These receptors came from a woman aged 18 to 35 in good health. Both conserved end residues are part of each CDR3. A D gene is named only where the DNA matches it firmly. Where a row states a size, it is once, few, many or the class of an expanded clone; other rows omit it.

CDR3: CASSRQDRDTQYF; DNA: TGTGCCAGCAGCCGACAGGACAGAGATACGCAGTATTTT; J: TRBJ2-3; V: TRBV7-2; size: few; D: NA
CDR3: CASSPGRRGDTQYF; DNA: TGTGCCAGCAGCCCCGGGCGGCGGGGAGATACGCAGTATTTT; J: TRBJ2-3; V: TRBV28; size: NA; D: NA
CDR3: CASSLTRGEQYF; DNA: TGTGCCAGCAGTCTCACTCGGGGCGAGCAGTACTTC; J: TRBJ2-7; V: TRBV12-3/TRBV12-4; size: many; D: NA
CDR3: CASSLGTQKQFF; DNA: TGTGCCAGCAGCTTAGGGACCCAGAAGCAGTTCTTC; J: TRBJ2-1; V: TRBV7-9; size: many; D: NA
CDR3: CASSQVRAGTNTGELFF; DNA: TGCGCCAGCAGCCAAGTCAGAGCGGGGACGAACACCGGGGAGCTGTTTTTT; J: TRBJ2-2; V: TRBV4-1; size: few; D: TRBD2
CDR3: CASSYPLAGGPGELFF; DNA: TGTGCCAGCAGTTACCCCCTAGCGGGAGGGCCCGGGGAGCTGTTTTTT; J: TRBJ2-2; V: TRBV6-5; size: few; D: TRBD2
CDR3: CASSPPDGGGTDTQYF; DNA: TGTGCCAGCTCACCACCGGATGGAGGGGGCACAGATACGCAGTATTTT; J: TRBJ2-3; V: TRBV18; size: NA; D: NA
CDR3: CASSAGTDDSNQPQHF; DNA: TGTGCCAGCAGCGCCGGGACCGATGATAGCAATCAGCCCCAGCATTTT; J: TRBJ1-5; V: TRBV9; size: NA; D: NA
CDR3: CASSSGQGYQETQYF; DNA: TGTGCCAGCAGTTCCGGACAGGGTTACCAAGAGACCCAGTACTTC; J: TRBJ2-5; V: TRBV28; size: NA; D: TRBD1
CDR3: CATSRGYPNQPQHF; DNA: TGTGCCACCAGCAGAGGATACCCAAATCAGCCCCAGCATTTT; J: TRBJ1-5; V: TRBV15; size: few; D: NA
CDR3: CSARERQTLYGYTF; DNA: TGCAGTGCTAGGGAAAGACAAACCCTCTATGGCTACACCTTC; J: TRBJ1-2; V: TRBV20-1; size: few; D: NA
CDR3: CASSTREFEQFF; DNA: TGTGCCAGCAGCACTCGGGAGTTTGAGCAGTTCTTC; J: TRBJ2-1; V: TRBV7-9; size: many; D: NA
CDR3: CASSNTWNMGGSNSPLHF; DNA: TGTGCCAGCTCAAACACCTGGAATATGGGAGGAAGTAATTCACCCCTCCACTTT; J: TRBJ1-6; V: TRBV18; size: NA; D: NA
CDR3: CASSQGPGLINEQFF; DNA: TGCGCCAGCAGCCAAGGTCCCGGACTCATCAATGAGCAGTTCTTC; J: TRBJ2-1; V: TRBV4-1; size: NA; D: NA
CDR3: CASRGLAGQETQYF; DNA: TGTGCCAGCAGGGGACTAGCGGGACAGGAGACCCAGTACTTC; J: TRBJ2-5; V: TRBV3-1; size: many; D: TRBD2
CDR3: CASSLARTSNQPQHF; DNA: TGTGCCAGCAGTCTGGCCAGGACCAGCAATCAGCCCCAGCATTTT; J: TRBJ1-5; V: TRBV28; size: few; D: NA
CDR3: CATSDSTYEQYF; DNA: TGTGCCACCTCGGACAGCACCTACGAGCAGTACTTC; J: TRBJ2-7; V: TRBV10-3; size: many; D: NA
CDR3: CASSSYPTGTDTQYF; DNA: TGTGCCAGCAGCTCCTACCCGACAGGCACAGATACGCAGTATTTT; J: TRBJ2-3; V: TRBV7-3; size: NA; D: NA
CDR3: CASSYSWSGLSFSEAFF; DNA: TGTGCCAGCAGTTACTCGTGGTCAGGGTTAAGTTTCTCTGAAGCTTTCTTT; J: TRBJ1-1; V: TRBV6-5; size: many; D: NA
CDR3: CSARPGLAWETQYF; DNA: TGCAGTGCTAGACCGGGACTAGCGTGGGAGACCCAGTACTTC; J: TRBJ2-5; V: TRBV20-1; size: many; D: TRBD2
CDR3: CASSMTSSPDTQYF; DNA: TGTGCCAGCAGTATGACTAGCTCGCCAGATACGCAGTATTTT; J: TRBJ2-3; V: TRBV28; size: few; D: TRBD2
CDR3: CSVLRGVGANEKLFF; DNA: TGCAGTGTTTTGAGGGGGGTCGGAGCTAATGAAAAACTGTTTTTT; J: TRBJ1-4; V: TRBV20-1; size: many; D: NA
CDR3: CASTLGFGDTIYF; DNA: TGTGCCAGCACTCTGGGGTTCGGGGACACCATATATTTT; J: TRBJ1-3; V: TRBV12-3/TRBV12-4; size: many; D: NA
CDR3: CASSQVVSYNEQFF; DNA: TGTGCCAGCAGCCAAGTCGTTTCCTACAATGAGCAGTTCTTC; J: TRBJ2-1; V: TRBV7-9; size: few; D: NA
CDR3: CSVVLAGTVGYEQYF; DNA: TGCAGCGTTGTTCTAGCGGGAACCGTGGGATACGAGCAGTACTTC; J: TRBJ2-7; V: TRBV29-1; size: many; D: TRBD2
CDR3: CASSARQGNNEQFF; DNA: TGCGCCAGCAGCGCCCGACAGGGAAACAATGAGCAGTTCTTC; J: TRBJ2-1; V: TRBV5-1; size: once; D: TRBD1
CDR3: CASSFELAGWNDEQFF; DNA: TGTGCCAGCAGTTTCGAGTTAGCGGGGTGGAACGATGAGCAGTTCTTC; J: TRBJ2-1; V: TRBV12-3/TRBV12-4; size: few; D: TRBD2
CDR3: CASSQYGSAYEQYF; DNA: TGTGCCAGCAGCCAATACGGGAGCGCGTACGAGCAGTACTTC; J: TRBJ2-7; V: TRBV16; size: few; D: NA
CDR3: CASSQGPTRIDSPLHF; DNA: TGTGCCAGCAGCCAAGGCCCGACACGGATAGATTCACCCCTCCACTTT; J: TRBJ1-6; V: TRBV3-1; size: NA; D: NA
CDR3: CASSLVDGYTF; DNA: TGTGCCAGCAGCTTAGTCGATGGCTACACCTTC; J: TRBJ1-2; V: TRBV7-8; size: NA; D: NA
CDR3: CASSQEIGQTYEQYF; DNA: TGTGCCAGCAGCCAAGAGATTGGACAGACCTACGAGCAGTACTTC; J: TRBJ2-7; V: TRBV3-1; size: NA; D: NA
CDR3: CSSSRTANYGYTF; DNA: TGCAGTTCGAGTAGGACTGCTAACTATGGCTACACCTTC; J: TRBJ1-2; V: TRBV20-1; size: NA; D: NA
CDR3: CASSLVPQRNTEAFF; DNA: TGTGCCAGCAGCTTAGTCCCGCAGCGGAACACTGAAGCTTTCTTT; J: TRBJ1-1; V: TRBV7-6; size: NA; D: NA
CDR3: CASSDGLSNQPQHF; DNA: TGTGCCAGCTCTGACGGACTGTCCAATCAGCCCCAGCATTTT; J: TRBJ1-5; V: TRBV5-3; size: few; D: NA
CDR3: CASRGTGGPPSYNEQFF; DNA: TGTGCCAGCAGGGGGACAGGGGGCCCACCATCCTACAATGAGCAGTTCTTC; J: TRBJ2-1; V: TRBV6-1; size: NA; D: TRBD1
CDR3: CASSQGGQTNTEAFF; DNA: TGCGCCAGCAGCCAAGGAGGGCAGACAAACACTGAAGCTTTCTTT; J: TRBJ1-1; V: TRBV4-1; size: NA; D: NA
CDR3: CAIREPGTGTEAFF; DNA: TGTGCCATCAGGGAACCCGGAACTGGCACTGAAGCTTTCTTT; J: TRBJ1-1; V: TRBV10-3; size: few; D: NA
CDR3: CASSDGAGHNEQFF; DNA: TGTGCCAGCAGTGACGGGGCAGGGCACAATGAGCAGTTCTTC; J: TRBJ2-1; V: TRBV6-4; size: few; D: NA
CDR3: CASSPTGGEAFF; DNA: TGTGCCAGCAGCCCCACGGGGGGTGAAGCTTTCTTT; J: TRBJ1-1; V: TRBV12-3/TRBV12-4; size: few; D: NA
CDR3: CASSLVGTTGANVLTF; DNA: TGTGCCAGCAGCTTGGTCGGTACCACTGGGGCCAACGTCCTGACTTTC; J: TRBJ2-6; V: TRBV7-8; size: few; D: NA
CDR3: CATSRAAGGIANYGYTF; DNA: TGTGCCACCAGCAGAGCCGCAGGGGGCATAGCTAACTATGGCTACACCTTC; J: TRBJ1-2; V: TRBV15; size: many; D: TRBD1
CDR3: CASTRTIYMNTEAFF; DNA: TGTGCCAGCACGAGGACCATTTACATGAACACTGAAGCTTTCTTT; J: TRBJ1-1; V: TRBV9; size: many; D: NA
CDR3: CATSDGVQGGTQYF; DNA: TGTGCCACCAGTGATGGAGTACAGGGAGGGACCCAGTACTTC; J: TRBJ2-5; V: TRBV24-1; size: few; D: NA
CDR3: CASSQSLAGGGDTQYF; DNA: TGCGCCAGCAGCCAGTCTCTAGCGGGGGGCGGAGATACGCAGTATTTT; J: TRBJ2-3; V: TRBV4-1; size: many; D: TRBD2
CDR3: CASSPSRSLEQYF; DNA: TGTGCCAGCAGCCCTTCTCGGTCTCTCGAGCAGTACTTC; J: TRBJ2-7; V: TRBV7-9; size: once; D: NA
CDR3: CASSLATGSGELFF; DNA: TGTGCCAGCAGCTTAGCTACAGGGTCCGGGGAGCTGTTTTTT; J: TRBJ2-2; V: TRBV7-8; size: many; D: NA
CDR3: CASSFYSGRVAYNEQFF; DNA: TGTGCCAGCAGCTTCTATAGCGGGAGGGTCGCCTACAATGAGCAGTTCTTC; J: TRBJ2-1; V: TRBV7-9; size: many; D: TRBD2
CDR3: CATSETGTLSSYNEQFF; DNA: TGTGCCACCAGTGAGACCGGGACACTGAGCTCCTACAATGAGCAGTTCTTC; J: TRBJ2-1; V: TRBV24-1; size: many; D: NA
CDR3: CASSPGIRELFF; DNA: TGTGCCAGCAGCCCCGGCATCCGGGAGCTGTTTTTT; J: TRBJ2-2; V: TRBV5-6; size: NA; D: NA
CDR3: CASSQRGRGRDTQYF; DNA: TGTGCCAGCAGTCAAAGGGGCAGGGGCCGAGATACGCAGTATTTT; J: TRBJ2-3; V: TRBV2; size: NA; D: NA
CDR3: CAITSTENTEAFF; DNA: TGTGCCATCACTTCGACAGAGAACACTGAAGCTTTCTTT; J: TRBJ1-1; V: TRBV6-5; size: NA; D: NA
CDR3: CSARDLGTSGKETQYF; DNA: TGCAGTGCTAGAGATCTCGGGACTAGCGGGAAAGAGACCCAGTACTTC; J: TRBJ2-5; V: TRBV20-1; size: few; D: TRBD2
CDR3: CASSPPGLAAPETQYF; DNA: TGTGCCAGCAGCCCTCCGGGACTAGCGGCCCCAGAGACCCAGTACTTC; J: TRBJ2-5; V: TRBV9; size: many; D: TRBD2
CDR3: CASSLVGRNTDTQYF; DNA: TGTGCCAGCAGTTTAGTTGGTCGGAACACAGATACGCAGTATTTT; J: TRBJ2-3; V: TRBV27; size: NA; D: NA
CDR3: CAISERDRGSSGNTIYF; DNA: TGTGCCATCAGTGAGAGAGACAGGGGCTCCTCTGGAAACACCATATATTTT; J: TRBJ1-3; V: TRBV10-3; size: NA; D: TRBD1
CDR3: CASSEDGGSYNEQFF; DNA: TGTGCCAGCAGCGAAGACGGGGGTTCCTACAATGAGCAGTTCTTC; J: TRBJ2-1; V: TRBV9; size: many; D: NA
CDR3: CASSLDIMNTEAFF; DNA: TGTGCCAGCAGCTTGGACATCATGAACACTGAAGCTTTCTTT; J: TRBJ1-1; V: TRBV7-6; size: NA; D: NA